The rows below give T cell receptor beta chains drawn from one sample of a study of patients and donors after allogeneic stem cell transplantation. TCRdb analysed the RT-PCR reads with MiXCR anew, one entry per CDR3 protein. The sample has nearly 20,000 distinct CDR3 sequences, around 5% seen once; the top ten hold about 40%. Sample: blood, either unsorted or a sorted T cell fraction (not recorded which). The receptors here all came from a human donor who was either an allogeneic HSCT recipient or a stem cell or donor lymphocyte infusion donor (not recorded which). It is not recorded whose cells these are; they may come from a transplant donor. The CDR3 runs from the conserved cysteine through the conserved F or W. Fields, in order: V gene, J gene, D gene, clone size, CDR3 protein, CDR3 DNA. A D gene is named only where the DNA matches it firmly. A row's size may be missing; if present it is once, few, many or a size class.

v_call: TRBV2; j_call: TRBJ1-5; d_call: .; clone_size: many; cdr3_aa: CASSEGQRNQPQHF; cdr3_nt: TGTGCCAGCAGTGAGGGGCAGCGCAATCAGCCCCAGCATTTT
v_call: TRBV4-2; j_call: TRBJ2-1; d_call: TRBD2; clone_size: many; cdr3_aa: CASSQEGSGRDNEQFF; cdr3_nt: TGTGCCAGCAGCCAAGAGGGTAGCGGGAGGGACAATGAGCAGTTCTTC
v_call: TRBV7-2; j_call: TRBJ2-1; d_call: TRBD2; clone_size: many; cdr3_aa: CASSRERGPYNEQFF; cdr3_nt: TGTGCCAGCAGCCGGGAGCGGGGCCCCTACAATGAGCAGTTCTTC
v_call: TRBV7-9; j_call: TRBJ2-6; d_call: .; clone_size: many; cdr3_aa: CASSLLSGAVLTF; cdr3_nt: TGTGCCAGCAGCTTATTGAGTGGGGCCGTCCTGACTTTC
v_call: TRBV2; j_call: TRBJ1-2; d_call: TRBD1; clone_size: medium-sized; cdr3_aa: CASRRTGTASGYTF; cdr3_nt: TGTGCCAGCAGAAGGACCGGGACAGCATCCGGCTACACCTTC
v_call: TRBV20-1; j_call: TRBJ1-2; d_call: TRBD1; clone_size: .; cdr3_aa: CSAPPWTGPNYGYTF; cdr3_nt: TGCAGTGCTCCTCCATGGACAGGGCCTAACTATGGCTACACCTTC
v_call: TRBV4-2; j_call: TRBJ2-7; d_call: TRBD1; clone_size: many; cdr3_aa: CASSAGQGNEQYF; cdr3_nt: TGTGCCAGCAGCGCGGGACAGGGCAACGAGCAGTACTTC
v_call: TRBV4-2; j_call: TRBJ2-7; d_call: TRBD2; clone_size: few; cdr3_aa: CASSHPPAGGSTDEQYF; cdr3_nt: TGTGCCAGCAGCCATCCCCCGGCTGGCGGGAGTACCGACGAGCAGTACTTC
v_call: TRBV5-4; j_call: TRBJ1-1; d_call: TRBD1; clone_size: many; cdr3_aa: CASSLSRTGYGEAFF; cdr3_nt: TGTGCCAGCAGCTTGAGCCGGACAGGGTATGGGGAAGCTTTCTTT
v_call: TRBV6-4; j_call: TRBJ1-5; d_call: .; clone_size: few; cdr3_aa: CASSEAGGNQPQHF; cdr3_nt: TGTGCCAGCAGCGAGGCAGGGGGCAATCAGCCCCAGCATTTT
v_call: TRBV19; j_call: TRBJ1-3; d_call: TRBD1; clone_size: .; cdr3_aa: CASSLWTGGNTIYF; cdr3_nt: TGTGCCAGTAGTCTCTGGACAGGTGGAAACACCATATATTTT
v_call: TRBV27; j_call: TRBJ2-1; d_call: TRBD2; clone_size: many; cdr3_aa: CASRPLSGRGTGNEQFF; cdr3_nt: TGTGCCAGCAGGCCCTTGAGCGGGAGGGGAACCGGCAATGAGCAGTTCTTC
v_call: TRBV5-1; j_call: TRBJ2-3; d_call: TRBD2; clone_size: many; cdr3_aa: CASSLGQPSGGFLYSTDTQYF; cdr3_nt: TGCGCCAGCAGCTTGGGGCAACCTAGCGGGGGTTTTCTTTATAGCACAGATACGCAGTATTTT
v_call: TRBV6-1; j_call: TRBJ1-6; d_call: .; clone_size: .; cdr3_aa: CASSALGLGSGSPLHF; cdr3_nt: TGTGCCAGCAGTGCCTTGGGACTGGGGAGTGGTTCACCCCTCCACTTT
v_call: TRBV5-1; j_call: TRBJ1-2; d_call: .; clone_size: many; cdr3_aa: CASRSGQFYGYTF; cdr3_nt: TGCGCCAGCAGATCGGGACAATTCTATGGCTACACCTTC
v_call: TRBV7-9; j_call: TRBJ2-6; d_call: .; clone_size: many; cdr3_aa: CASSSFRTGANVLTF; cdr3_nt: TGTGCCAGCAGCTCCTTTCGAACTGGGGCCAACGTCCTGACTTTC
v_call: TRBV10-2; j_call: TRBJ1-1; d_call: .; clone_size: many; cdr3_aa: CASSSQGPGNTEAFF; cdr3_nt: TGCGCCAGCAGTTCCCAGGGGCCAGGCAACACTGAAGCTTTCTTT
v_call: TRBV20-1; j_call: TRBJ2-3; d_call: TRBD1; clone_size: many; cdr3_aa: CSAKGALTDTQYF; cdr3_nt: TGCAGTGCTAAGGGGGCGCTCACAGATACGCAGTATTTT
v_call: TRBV5-1; j_call: TRBJ1-4; d_call: .; clone_size: many; cdr3_aa: CASSLGREKLFF; cdr3_nt: TGCGCCAGCAGCTTGGGTAGAGAAAAACTGTTTTTT
v_call: TRBV6-1; j_call: TRBJ2-1; d_call: TRBD2; clone_size: many; cdr3_aa: CASSVAGGANNEQFF; cdr3_nt: TGTGCCAGCAGCGTAGCGGGAGGAGCGAACAATGAGCAGTTCTTC
v_call: TRBV5-1; j_call: TRBJ2-1; d_call: .; clone_size: many; cdr3_aa: CASSLALGNYNEQFF; cdr3_nt: TGCGCCAGCAGCTTGGCCCTGGGAAACTACAATGAGCAGTTCTTC
v_call: TRBV10-2; j_call: TRBJ2-3; d_call: .; clone_size: many; cdr3_aa: CASSLNREDTQYF; cdr3_nt: TGCGCCAGCAGCCTGAACAGGGAAGATACGCAGTATTTT
v_call: TRBV5-1; j_call: TRBJ1-1; d_call: .; clone_size: many; cdr3_aa: CASSPWSGSPEAFF; cdr3_nt: TGCGCCAGCAGCCCCTGGTCGGGCTCGCCTGAAGCTTTCTTT
v_call: TRBV7-3; j_call: TRBJ1-6; d_call: .; clone_size: many; cdr3_aa: CASSSLGLFQASPLHF; cdr3_nt: TGTGCCAGCAGCAGCCTGGGACTTTTTCAGGCCTCACCCCTCCACTTT
v_call: TRBV30; j_call: TRBJ1-5; d_call: .; clone_size: .; cdr3_aa: CAWSVQVNQPQHF; cdr3_nt: TGTGCCTGGAGTGTACAGGTCAATCAGCCCCAGCATTTT
v_call: TRBV7-6; j_call: TRBJ2-7; d_call: TRBD1; clone_size: many; cdr3_aa: CASSLAQGGHEQYF; cdr3_nt: TGTGCCAGCAGCTTAGCGCAAGGGGGCCACGAGCAGTACTTC
v_call: TRBV7-9; j_call: TRBJ1-1; d_call: .; clone_size: many; cdr3_aa: CASSRTFEAFF; cdr3_nt: TGTGCCAGCAGTAGGACCTTTGAAGCTTTCTTT
v_call: TRBV9; j_call: TRBJ1-1; d_call: .; clone_size: .; cdr3_aa: CASSVDIARGAEAFF; cdr3_nt: TGTGCCAGCAGCGTAGATATAGCGCGTGGGGCTGAAGCTTTCTTT
v_call: TRBV6-5; j_call: TRBJ2-7; d_call: .; clone_size: many; cdr3_aa: CASSYSNCDRGYEQYF; cdr3_nt: TGTGCCAGCAGTTACTCGAACTGCGATAGGGGCTACGAGCAGTACTTC
v_call: TRBV21-1; j_call: TRBJ1-1; d_call: .; clone_size: many; cdr3_aa: CASSKAPPMANTEAFF; cdr3_nt: TGTGCCAGCAGCAAAGCTCCCCCCATGGCCAACACTGAAGCTTTCTTT
v_call: TRBV9; j_call: TRBJ1-1; d_call: .; clone_size: many; cdr3_aa: CASSVEGMNTEAFF; cdr3_nt: TGTGCCAGCAGCGTAGAGGGTATGAACACTGAAGCTTTCTTT
v_call: TRBV2; j_call: TRBJ2-7; d_call: .; clone_size: once; cdr3_aa: CDSSYRQESSYEQYF; cdr3_nt: TGTGACAGCAGTTACCGACAGGAGAGCTCCTACGAGCAGTACTTC
v_call: TRBV5-1; j_call: TRBJ2-1; d_call: .; clone_size: medium-sized; cdr3_aa: CASSLVGDYNEQFF; cdr3_nt: TGCGCCAGCAGCTTGGTGGGGGACTACAATGAGCAGTTCTTC
v_call: TRBV10-1; j_call: TRBJ2-7; d_call: .; clone_size: few; cdr3_aa: CASSPGTGSVEQYF; cdr3_nt: TGCGCCAGCAGTCCCGGGACCGGATCGGTCGAGCAGTACTTC
v_call: TRBV7-6; j_call: TRBJ2-7; d_call: TRBD1; clone_size: many; cdr3_aa: CASSHPGQGNTEQYF; cdr3_nt: TGTGCCAGCAGCCATCCGGGACAGGGGAACACCGAGCAGTACTTC
v_call: TRBV5-1; j_call: TRBJ2-5; d_call: TRBD2; clone_size: many; cdr3_aa: CASSDGGGETQYF; cdr3_nt: TGCGCCAGCAGCGATGGGGGGGGAGAGACCCAGTACTTC
v_call: TRBV11-1; j_call: TRBJ1-1; d_call: .; clone_size: few; cdr3_aa: CASSLIVFSVRGKTEAFF; cdr3_nt: TGTGCCAGCAGCTTAATTGTTTTCTCTGTCAGGGGTAAGACTGAAGCTTTCTTT
v_call: TRBV6-1; j_call: TRBJ1-2; d_call: TRBD1; clone_size: .; cdr3_aa: CARRTPGQRGYGYTF; cdr3_nt: TGTGCCAGGCGTACCCCGGGACAGAGGGGCTATGGCTACACCTTC
v_call: TRBV10-3; j_call: TRBJ1-4; d_call: .; clone_size: few; cdr3_aa: CAIRGESSEKLFF; cdr3_nt: TGTGCCATCAGGGGGGAGAGTAGCGAAAAACTGTTTTTT
v_call: TRBV19; j_call: TRBJ1-5; d_call: TRBD1; clone_size: .; cdr3_aa: CASSYRDRGNQPQHF; cdr3_nt: TGTGCCAGTAGTTACCGGGACAGAGGCAATCAGCCCCAGCATTTT
v_call: TRBV3-1; j_call: TRBJ1-3; d_call: .; clone_size: many; cdr3_aa: CASSAASSGNTIYF; cdr3_nt: TGTGCCAGCAGCGCAGCCAGCTCTGGAAACACCATATATTTT
v_call: TRBV7-9; j_call: TRBJ2-7; d_call: .; clone_size: .; cdr3_aa: CASSLGIGWGSYEQYF; cdr3_nt: TGTGCCAGCAGCTTAGGTATAGGGTGGGGGTCCTACGAGCAGTACTTC
v_call: TRBV12-3/TRBV12-4; j_call: TRBJ2-7; d_call: TRBD2; clone_size: many; cdr3_aa: CASSRLAGGFEQYF; cdr3_nt: TGTGCCAGCAGCAGACTAGCGGGGGGCTTCGAGCAGTACTTC
v_call: TRBV20-1; j_call: TRBJ2-2; d_call: TRBD2; clone_size: medium-sized; cdr3_aa: CSAGRDYLNTGELFF; cdr3_nt: TGCAGTGCTGGCCGGGACTACCTGAACACCGGGGAGCTGTTTTTT
v_call: TRBV28; j_call: TRBJ2-1; d_call: TRBD2; clone_size: many; cdr3_aa: CASSLSSSGINEQFF; cdr3_nt: TGTGCCAGCAGTTTATCTTCTAGCGGGATCAATGAGCAGTTCTTC
v_call: TRBV6-1; j_call: TRBJ1-2; d_call: TRBD1; clone_size: many; cdr3_aa: CASRPWDRDGYTF; cdr3_nt: TGTGCCAGCAGACCTTGGGACAGGGATGGCTACACCTTC
v_call: TRBV20-1; j_call: TRBJ1-4; d_call: TRBD1; clone_size: many; cdr3_aa: CSASSGTGHEKLFF; cdr3_nt: TGCAGTGCTAGCTCCGGGACAGGCCATGAAAAACTGTTTTTT
v_call: TRBV6-1; j_call: TRBJ2-7; d_call: TRBD1; clone_size: many; cdr3_aa: CASRQGALNEQYF; cdr3_nt: TGTGCCAGCAGACAGGGGGCGCTAAACGAGCAGTACTTC
v_call: TRBV18; j_call: TRBJ2-3; d_call: TRBD1; clone_size: many; cdr3_aa: CASSPRGQGGTDTQYF; cdr3_nt: TGTGCCAGCTCACCCCGGGGACAGGGGGGCACAGATACGCAGTATTTT
v_call: TRBV4-2; j_call: TRBJ2-3; d_call: TRBD2; clone_size: many; cdr3_aa: CASSQVGRGGTDTQYF; cdr3_nt: TGTGCCAGCAGCCAAGTGGGGCGGGGGGGCACAGATACGCAGTATTTT
v_call: TRBV20-1; j_call: TRBJ2-1; d_call: TRBD2; clone_size: few; cdr3_aa: CSASTSGRVYEQFF; cdr3_nt: TGCAGTGCTTCTACTAGCGGGAGGGTCTATGAGCAGTTCTTC